This T cell receptor (beta chain) was captured by sequencing in a study of T cell responses to AZD1222 COVID-19 vaccine. At the level of the study: Pooled in the analysis were second doses at about 4 or about 12 weeks.

Produced via immunoSEQ multiplex PCR; TCRdb's table is partial and in-frame only. Of over 150,000 clones listed, roughly 92% are singletons. Study-wide points: White British donors predominated, females outnumbered males, and clonal diversity was possibly underestimated. Repertoire sampling was restricted to post-peak T cell response timepoints. AZD1222 recipients seropositive at baseline numbered only 5 to 7.

To note about this clone: No antigen is known for it.

The clonotype comes from an adult in good health. This specimen consisted of peripheral blood, obtained on day 0 of AZD1222 vaccination.

Written as DNA, the CDR3 is TGCGCCAGCAGTGATATGACCGGGAATTCACCCCTCCACTTT. It specifies CASSDMTGNSPLHF. The rearrangement uses TRBV10-2 and TRBJ1-6; D ambiguous. Trimming stripped 3 bases from V and 7 bases from J, with 10 bases between. Germline CDR1 WSHSY, CDR2 SAAADI. The CDR3 loop spans 14 amino acids.